This TCR beta chain was documented in a study of blood T cell repertoires in COVID-19. As for the study in general: Samples representing acute and convalescent COVID-19 were sourced from the United States, Italy and Spain. The cDNA or gDNA used as material had been derived from T cells, B-cell-depleted T cells, or PBMCs.

Original processing methods: Counts of nucleated cells, estimated from reference gene primer amplification, were obtained. Generated by immunoSEQ multiplex PCR, the TCRdb table keeps only in-frame clones and is missing some. The V and J calls and clone size come from that table; D and trimming were worked out from the DNA. The table includes a few hundred thousand clones, 65% to 85% detected once. Symptom resolution, clearance, or two negative PCRs marked the recovered donors of Cohort 3. This CDR3 has 15 residues. The clonotype originates from a middle-aged man who had recovered from COVID-19. This rearrangement joins TRBV12-1 to TRBJ2-3; the D segment call TRBD2 is taken from the table without a DNA check. TRBV12-1 is labeled a pseudogene. Material for sequencing was PBMCs or T cells enriched from blood (not recorded which). The CDR3 DNA is TGTGCCAGCAGCTCCCCGGGAAAACGCACGAATACGCAGTATTTT. Amino acids: CASSSPGKRTNTQYF.